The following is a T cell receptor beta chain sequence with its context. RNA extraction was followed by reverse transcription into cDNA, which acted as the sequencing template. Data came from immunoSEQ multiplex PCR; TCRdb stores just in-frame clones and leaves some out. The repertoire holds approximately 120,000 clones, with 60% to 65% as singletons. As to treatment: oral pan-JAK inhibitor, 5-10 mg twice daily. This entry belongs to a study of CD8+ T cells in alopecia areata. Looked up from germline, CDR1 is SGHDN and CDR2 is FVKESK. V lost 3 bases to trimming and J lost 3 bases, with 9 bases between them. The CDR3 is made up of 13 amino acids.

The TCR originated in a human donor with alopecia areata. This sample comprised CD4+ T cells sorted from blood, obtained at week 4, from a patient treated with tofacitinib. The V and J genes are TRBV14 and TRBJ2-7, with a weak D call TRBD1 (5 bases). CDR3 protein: CASSHDDSYEQYF. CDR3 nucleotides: TGTGCCAGCAGCCATGATGACAGCTACGAGCAGTACTTC.